What follows are 18 T cell receptor beta chains derived from one specimen sequenced in a study of CD8+CD57+ T cells in acquired aplastic anemia (dated by TCRdb to the late 2010s). The data were produced on an Illumina HiSeq 2000. Genomic DNA served as template for TCR beta VDJ combination and CDR3 sequence profiling. Starting from the raw public reads, TCRdb applied fastp trimming at Q25, assembled clones with MiXCR and retained in-frame beta chains. A single entry per CDR3 protein holds the most common genes and DNA from its merged rows. In all, the sample holds hundreds of thousands of distinct CDR3 sequences, and roughly 64% of those were seen once. The ten biggest clones cover under 4.5% of the sample. Input material: sorted CD4+, CD8+, or CD8+CD57+ T cells (not recorded which) from PBMCs. Receptors originate from a human donor in good health, serving as a control.

This clonotype was picked up many times. The gene calls are TRBV5-1 and TRBJ2-1; 13 nucleotides agree with TRBD2. The CDR3 spans 15 residues. With 0 bases clipped from V and 8 bases from J, the junction kept 2 bases outside the gene matches. CDR1 and CDR2 from the germline V gene are SGHRS and YFSETQ. The CDR3 DNA reads TGCGCCAGCAGCTTGGACACTAGCGGGGGGGATGAGCAGTTCTTC. Translated: CASSLDTSGGDEQFF.

Of note for this clonotype: A read error is likely, as this CDR3 ends without the conserved phenylalanine or tryptophan. It is unclear where the CDR3 begins or ends on the DNA, so no DNA is shown, and the CDR3 is as TCRdb lists it. The CDR3 region is CASSYADRFNSPRPL. This chain links TRBV10-3 with TRBJ1-6; the table's D call of TRBD1 was not tested on the DNA. The CDR3 has 15 residues if both end residues are counted. Germline loops: CDR1 ENHRY, CDR2 SYGVKD.

This clonotype was detected many times. The chain is built from TRBV3-1 and TRBJ1-2; D is possibly TRBD1 (5 bases). Between the trimmed V and J ends, which lost 3 bases and 8 bases, there was a span of 19 bases. This CDR3 is 15 amino acids long. CDR1 is LGHDT and CDR2 is YNNKEL in the germline V gene (reference sequence). For the CDR3, the DNA is TGTGCCAGCAGCCAGTTGTCAGGATGGGGGATGGGCTACACCTTC. It is translated as CASSQLSGWGMGYTF.

This clonotype was counted once. A read error may produce the germline difference seen at one junction end. This chain joins TRBV20-1 and TRBJ2-7, with 7 bases identical to TRBD2. This CDR3 comprises 13 residues. CDR1 DFQATT and CDR2 SNEGSKA come from the germline V gene (reference sequence). In DNA, the CDR3 is TGCAGTGCTAGAGATGCAAGGGACTACAAGCAGTACTTC. It translates to CSARDARDYKQYF.

The V call is TRBV11-2, the J call TRBJ2-5; D is ambiguous. CDR1 and CDR2 (germline): SGHAT, FQNNGV. V dropped 2 bases and J dropped 7 bases, with 14 bases sitting between them. The CDR3 extends over 14 amino acids. CDR3 in DNA: TGTGCCAGCAGCTTAAGGGTGGGCCCAGTGACCCAGTACTTC. Translation gives CASSLRVGPVTQYF.

Only one count was recorded for this clonotype. J is TRBJ1-1 and V is TRBV20-1; D might be TRBD1 (5 bases). Germline loops: CDR1 DFQATT, CDR2 SNEGSKA (reference sequence). V was shortened by 6 bases and J by 7 bases, with 18 bases between the two germline ends. The CDR3 spans 13 residues. CDR3 in DNA: TGCAGTGCCCTAGAGGGCAGGGACTATGAAGCTTTCTTT. It encodes CSALEGRDYEAFF.

The J gene is TRBJ1-2, the V gene TRBV19; the D gene is possibly TRBD1 (5 bases). The V and J ends lost 3 bases and 2 bases respectively, with 7 bases between them. The CDR3 has 13 residues. Germline V gene sequence: CDR1 LNHDA, CDR2 SQIVND (reference sequence). CDR3 DNA sequence: TGTGCCAGTAGTATCCAGGGAAACTATGGCTACACCTTC. Amino acid sequence: CASSIQGNYGYTF.

Details on this clonotype: One end of the junction varies from germline; a read error may be responsible. The J gene is TRBJ2-3, the V gene TRBV7-7; a weak D match, TRBD2 (5 bases). Per germline, CDR1 SSHAT and CDR2 FNYEAQ (reference sequence). This CDR3 is 13 amino acids long. The chain's CDR3 is CASSLAWDQPQYF. The CDR3 DNA reads TGTGCTAGCAGCTTAGCGTGGGATCAGCCCCAGTATTTT. The full variable domain, rest sourced from reference TRBV7-7 and TRBJ2-3, is GAGVSQSPRYKVTKRGQDVTLRCDPISSHATLYWYQQALGQGPEFLTYFNYEAQPDKSGLPSDRFSAERPEGSISTLTIQRTEQRDSAMYRCASSLAWDQPQYFGPGTRLTVL.

Ten or more counts support this clonotype. This rearrangement joins TRBV30 to TRBJ1-1, with D perhaps TRBD1 (6 bases). The CDR3 has 15 amino acids. Germline V gene lookup returns CDR1 GTSNPN and CDR2 SVGIG (reference sequence). V was shortened by 4 bases and J by 1 base, with 16 bases between the two germline ends. DNA of the CDR3: TGTGCCTGGACGGCGGAACAGGGCACGAACACTGAAGCTTTCTTT. This codes for CAWTAEQGTNTEAFF.

This clonotype has a single count. The CDR3 sequence is CSARRYDSGNTIYF. The DNA for the CDR3 is TGCAGTGCTAGACGGTATGACTCTGGAAACACCATATATTTT. The rearrangement links TRBV20-1 to TRBJ1-3; no clear D. V dropped 2 bases and J dropped 0 bases, with 8 bases sitting between them. Germline CDR1 and CDR2: DFQATT and SNEGSKA (reference sequence). The CDR3 runs to 14 residues.

This clonotype was counted ten times or more. This chain uses TRBV7-3 with TRBJ1-1; D may be TRBD1 (5 bases). From germline, CDR1 is SGHTA and CDR2 FQGTGA. The V gene lost 1 base and the J gene lost 4 bases, with 16 bases spanning the gap. The CDR3 is made up of 16 amino acids. CDR3 in amino acids: CASSLIPGGGTTEAFF. The CDR3 region has the DNA TGTGCCAGCAGCTTAATTCCGGGTGGGGGAACCACTGAAGCTTTCTTT. Variable domain in full (rest from reference TRBV7-3 and TRBJ1-1): GAGVSQTPSNKVTEKGKYVELRCDPISGHTALYWYRQSLGQGPEFLIYFQGTGAADDSGLPNDRFFAVRPEGSVSTLKIQRTERGDSAVYLCASSLIPGGGTTEAFFGQGTRLTVV.

This clonotype was observed at least ten times. V gene TRBV5-8 combines with J gene TRBJ2-3, with D perhaps assigned TRBD1 or TRBD2 (5 bases each). The ends were cut back, 5 bases at V and 1 base at J, with 17 bases in the middle. Germline CDR1 SGHTS, CDR2 YDEGEE. The CDR3 is 16 residues long. CDR3 protein: CASRQPGSVGTDTQYF. The CDR3 region has the DNA TGTGCCAGCAGACAGCCAGGGAGTGTAGGCACAGATACGCAGTATTTT.

This clonotype has just one count. The chain links TRBV10-1 to TRBJ1-1; D ambiguous. CDR3 length: 13 amino acids. The germline V gene encodes CDR1 WNHNN and CDR2 SYGVQD (reference sequence). Trimming removed 9 bases from V and 5 bases from J, with 16 bases in between. CDR3 DNA: TGCGCCAGTTCTACAAAGATGGGGACTGAAGCTTTCTTT. It codes for CASSTKMGTEAFF.

V is TRBV7-3 and J is TRBJ1-4; no clear D. From germline, CDR1 is SGHTA and CDR2 FQGTGA. Trimming shortened V by 4 bases and J by 14 bases, and 26 bases separated the two germline ends. This CDR3 comprises 16 residues. CDR3 DNA sequence: TGTGCCAGCAGCTCAACGGAGCCGACCTACGAGCAGAACCTGTTTTTT. Amino acids: CASSSTEPTYEQNLFF.

V usage is TRBV7-2 and J usage is TRBJ1-1; the D gene is possibly TRBD1 (5 bases). Trimming pared 2 bases from V and 2 bases from J, leaving 9 bases between. This CDR3 region has 14 residues. Looked up from germline, CDR1 is SGHTA and CDR2 is FQGNSA. This CDR3 reads CASSLFGANTEAFF. The CDR3 DNA sequence: TGTGCCAGCAGCTTATTCGGGGCTAACACTGAAGCTTTCTTT.

Ten or more counts support this clonotype. The V and J genes are TRBV19 and TRBJ2-1; TRBD1 might be the D (5 bases). Trimming shortened V by 0 bases and J by 5 bases, and 11 bases separated the two germline ends. CDR3 size: 15 residues. Germline CDR1 is LNHDA and CDR2 is SQIVND (reference sequence). This chain's CDR3 is CASSIEARADNEQFF. The CDR3 nucleotides read TGTGCCAGTAGTATAGAGGCCAGGGCGGACAATGAGCAGTTCTTC.

There are many counts of this clonotype. This sequence joins TRBV10-3 and TRBJ1-3, with D possibly being TRBD1 (6 bases). This CDR3 is 18 amino acids long. CDR1 is ENHRY and CDR2 is SYGVKD in the germline V gene. Trimming stripped 2 bases from V and 5 bases from J, with 22 bases between. CDR3 bases: TGTGCCATCAGTGAGACAATCTCAGGGGCAGGGCTAAGAAACACCATATATTTT. Translating it yields CAISETISGAGLRNTIYF.

This clonotype has at least ten counts. The CDR3: CASSEERTSSTDTQYF. The DNA of the CDR3 is TGTGCCAGCAGTGAAGAGAGGACTAGCAGCACAGATACGCAGTATTTT. The J gene is TRBJ2-3, the V gene TRBV6-1, with 8 bases fitting TRBD2. V gave up 1 base and J gave up 0 bases; unmatched junction bases: 3. The CDR3 consists of 16 residues. Germline CDR1 is MNHNS and CDR2 is SASEGT.